This T cell receptor beta chain was recovered during a study of OX40 agonist ivuxolimab in advanced cancers. Study background: Patients received ivuxolimab, an agonistic anti-OX40 (CD134) antibody. General study results and limits: Fewer expanded clones were found on average in CD4+ than in CD8+ T cells.

In the case of this clone: Its antigen is undetermined.

The V gene's germline CDR1 is SGHTS and CDR2 YDEGEE. The CDR3 is 14 amino acids. V lost 4 bases, J lost 7 bases, and 17 bases lay in between. TCRdb's table, derived via immunoSEQ multiplex PCR, lists solely in-frame clones and lacks some. The sample includes under 40,000 clones, about three quarters of them seen just once. The gene calls are TRBV5-8 and TRBJ1-2; D is unresolved. The clonotype originates from an adult with an advanced solid tumor such as melanoma, head and neck, liver or kidney cancer. The sample here was CD4+ or CD8+ T cells sorted from blood, taken in a trial of the OX40 agonist ivuxolimab. The CDR3 region has the DNA TGTGCCAGCAGCCAAGATAGGGCCCTGGGTGGCTACACCTTC. It encodes CASSQDRALGGYTF.